These 7 T cell receptor beta chains originate from one sample sequenced in a study of blood T cell repertoires in COVID-19. Using immunoSEQ multiplex PCR, the repertoire was profiled, and TCRdb retains in-frame clones only, with some absent. The table records approximately 100,000 clones, 69% of them present only once. Material: peripheral blood. The receptors originated from an elderly man with acute or convalescent COVID-19.

A few counts support this clone. The CDR3 DNA follows: TGTGCCAGCAAGGTGGCGGGAGGCCTCTACGAGCAGTACTTC. This encodes CASKVAGGLYEQYF. This sequence joins TRBV2 and TRBJ2-7, with 8 nucleotides matching TRBD2. The V gene end was trimmed by 7 bases and the J gene end by 3 bases; junction bases not matched to a gene: 8. Germline CDR1 and CDR2: SNHLY and FYNNEI. The CDR3 sequence is 14 residues long.

This chain links TRBV2 with TRBJ2-2, with TRBD2 as a possible D gene (6 bases). Germline lookup yields CDR1 SNHLY and CDR2 FYNNEI. This CDR3 comprises 13 residues. V was pared by 2 bases and J by 5 bases, with 6 bases between. The CDR3 nucleotides read TGTGCCAGCAGTGAACGGGGGACCGGGGAGCTGTTTTTT. Protein sequence: CASSERGTGELFF.

This clone was found a few times. This chain uses TRBV2 with TRBJ2-7; 9 nucleotides line up with TRBD2. V trimming: 8 bases; J trimming: 4 bases; junction bases outside the gene matches: 6. Germline V gene lookup returns CDR1 SNHLY and CDR2 FYNNEI. There are 13 residues in the CDR3. CDR3 sequence: CASGDSGRYEQYF. In DNA, the CDR3 is TGTGCCAGCGGAGACAGCGGGAGGTACGAGCAGTACTTC.

This chain uses TRBV7-3 with TRBJ2-2; TRBD2 is a possible D gene (6 bases). Germline CDR1 is SGHTA and CDR2 is FQGTGA. The CDR3 consists of 13 residues. V lost 5 bases to trimming and J lost 6 bases, with 10 bases between them. CDR3 region: CASSPSGPGELFF. The CDR3 DNA reads TGTGCCAGCAGCCCAAGCGGGCCCGGGGAGCTGTTTTTT.

The chain recombines TRBV6-5 with TRBJ1-4, with D possibly being TRBD1 (5 bases). The CDR3 is made up of 14 amino acids. CDR1 MNHEY and CDR2 SVGAGI come from the germline V gene. V was trimmed by 7 bases and J by 10 bases, leaving 19 bases between them. The CDR3 nucleotides are TGTGCCAGCACAGTTGGGGGGGGTAAGGGAAAACTGTTTTTT. Amino acid sequence: CASTVGGGKGKLFF.

This clone was found once. The gene calls are TRBV30 and TRBJ2-1, with 8 bases matching TRBD2. The germline V gene has CDR1 GTSNPN and CDR2 SVGIG (reference sequence). V was clipped by 6 bases and J by 4 bases; unmatched bases: 11. There are 15 residues in the CDR3. The CDR3 protein is CACSSGLGFYNEQFF. The CDR3 DNA reads as TGTGCCTGCTCTAGCGGGTTGGGGTTTTACAATGAGCAGTTCTTC.

The chain couples TRBV19 to TRBJ2-3; D is perhaps TRBD1 (6 bases). The CDR3 loop spans 16 amino acids. The germline gives CDR1 LNHDA, CDR2 SQIVND (reference sequence). V was pared by 3 bases and J by 6 bases, with 19 bases between. The CDR3 nucleotides are TGTGCCAGTAGTATCCCGTGGAGAAAGGGGGAGGATACGCAGTATTTT. The encoded protein is CASSIPWRKGEDTQYF.